Below, 23 T cell receptor beta chains from the same sample are listed, as sequenced in a study of blood T cell repertoires in COVID-19. The table came from immunoSEQ multiplex PCR; TCRdb's copy has only in-frame clones and leaves some out. The sample contains around 50,000 clones, 75% to 90% of which appear only once. The sequencing input was peripheral blood. The receptors derive from a human donor in a cohort sampled during active COVID-19.

V usage is TRBV6-4 and J usage is TRBJ1-6; D gene unclear. The CDR3 spans 11 residues. Trimming left V 5 bases short and J 12 bases short, with 8 bases between. Germline CDR1 and CDR2: MRHNA and SNTAGT. In DNA, the CDR3 is TGTGCCAGCAGTCCGAGAGTACCCCTCCACTTT. This encodes CASSPRVPLHF.

The rearrangement joins TRBV13 to TRBJ2-2; D remains unclear. With 5 bases removed from V and 6 bases from J, the gap between germline ends came to 10 bases. Germline V gives CDR1 PRHDT, CDR2 FYEKMQ (reference sequence). This CDR3 spans 13 amino acids. DNA for the CDR3: TGTGCCAGCAGCGAGAAAATTGCCGGGGAGCTGTTTTTT. Translated, it gives CASSEKIAGELFF.

The CDR3 spells CASSLVFLAGGPGMNEQFF. The CDR3 coding sequence is TGTGCCAGCAGCTTGGTATTCCTAGCGGGGGGGCCTGGAATGAATGAGCAGTTCTTC. The rearrangement uses TRBV5-6 and TRBJ2-1, with TRBD2 matching over 12 bases. The V gene end was trimmed by 0 bases and the J gene end by 7 bases; junction bases not matched to a gene: 14. Germline V CDR1 and CDR2: SGHDT, YYEEEE. The CDR3 length is 19 residues.

This chain joins TRBV13 and TRBJ1-6; 8 nucleotides line up with TRBD1. Germline V gene data show CDR1 as PRHDT and CDR2 as FYEKMQ (reference sequence). With 6 bases clipped from V and 6 bases from J, the junction kept 10 bases outside the gene matches. This CDR3 has 16 amino acids. The CDR3 nucleotides read TGTGCCAGCAGGAGATCCCAGGGGACAGGTAATTCACCCCTCCACTTT. The encoded protein is CASRRSQGTGNSPLHF.

In its sample, this clone was seen once. The chain couples TRBV18 to TRBJ2-1; 8 bases fit TRBD2. CDR1 and CDR2 from the germline V gene are KGHSH and LQKENI. Unmatched junction bases numbered 11, after V lost 3 bases and J lost 4 bases. There are 17 residues in the CDR3. The CDR3 reads CASSPFREGRTYNEQFF. CDR3 bases: TGTGCCAGCTCACCTTTCCGGGAGGGCCGTACATACAATGAGCAGTTCTTC.

The J gene is TRBJ2-1, the V gene TRBV5-1, with 13 nucleotides matching TRBD2. This CDR3 has 15 amino acids. V shed 1 base, J shed 8 bases, and the junction held 3 bases outside the gene matches. Germline values: CDR1 SGHRS, CDR2 YFSETQ. CDR3 DNA sequence: TGCGCCAGCAGCTTGATGACTAGCGGGGGGTATGAGCAGTTCTTC. As protein: CASSLMTSGGYEQFF. The full variable domain, in which reference TRBV5-1 and TRBJ2-1 provide the parts outside the CDR3, is KAGVTQTPRYLIKTRGQQVTLSCSPISGHRSVSWYQQTPGQGLQFLFEYFSETQRNKGNFPGRFSGRQFSNSRSEMNVSTLELGDSALYLCASSLMTSGGYEQFFGPGTRLTVL.

This clone showed up just once. V usage is TRBV7-9 and J usage is TRBJ1-1; tentative D call: TRBD1 (5 bases). This CDR3 is built from 14 residues. The V gene's germline CDR1 is SEHNR and CDR2 FQNEAQ (reference sequence). The ends were cut back, 6 bases at V and 0 bases at J, with 11 bases in the middle. DNA for the CDR3: TGTGCCAGCAGTCCGGGGGACTTGAACACTGAAGCTTTCTTT. Translating it yields CASSPGDLNTEAFF.

The rearrangement uses TRBV12-5 and TRBJ2-3, with a possible D match to TRBD1 (5 bases). This CDR3 contains 18 residues. The V end was cut by 5 bases, the J end by 3 bases, with 24 bases between. The germline gives CDR1 LGHNT, CDR2 FRNRAP. In nucleotides, the CDR3 is TGTGCTAGTGGTCCAACCCCTGTGACAGAGGTTAGGACAGATACGCAGTATTTT. It encodes CASGPTPVTEVRTDTQYF.

The chain carries TRBV2 and TRBJ1-2; TRBD1 might be the D (6 bases). From germline, CDR1 is SNHLY and CDR2 FYNNEI. The CDR3 extends over 15 amino acids. Trimming pared 5 bases from V and 6 bases from J, leaving 19 bases between. The CDR3 protein is CASSLRPGRGNGYTF. For the CDR3, the DNA is TGTGCCAGCAGTCTCAGGCCTGGCAGGGGCAATGGCTACACCTTC.

A word on this clone: This sample includes further DNA sequences coding for the same CDR3. The chain recombines TRBV4-2 with TRBJ2-1, with TRBD2 matching over 13 bases. The CDR3 has 15 residues. With 4 bases clipped from V and 5 bases from J, the junction kept 2 bases outside the gene matches. From germline, CDR1 is LGHNA and CDR2 YNFKEQ. The CDR3 region is CASSPGTSGDNEQFF. The CDR3 DNA follows: TGTGCCAGCAGCCCAGGGACTAGCGGGGACAATGAGCAGTTCTTC.

This chain joins TRBV9 and TRBJ2-4; 8 bases line up with TRBD1. V dropped 2 bases and J dropped 7; count of bases not matched to a gene: 5. There are 14 residues in the CDR3. Germline V gene data show CDR1 as SGDLS and CDR2 as YYNGEE. The CDR3 sequence: CASSVTGDGNIQYF. Here the CDR3 DNA reads TGTGCCAGCAGCGTGACAGGGGATGGGAACATTCAGTACTTC.

The CDR3, as DNA: TGCGCCAGCAGCCAAGGGACAGACTATGGCTACACCTTC. Residues: CASSQGTDYGYTF. The genes are TRBV4-1 and TRBJ1-2; the D gene is possibly TRBD1 (6 bases). Germline loops: CDR1 MGHRA, CDR2 YSYEKL. This CDR3 has 13 amino acids. Between the trimmed V and J ends, which lost 1 base and 3 bases, there was a span of 6 bases.

The V gene is TRBV18, the J gene TRBJ2-6, with 12 nucleotides matching TRBD1. CDR1 is KGHSH, CDR2 LQKENI, per germline. The CDR3 loop spans 20 amino acids. J lost 0 bases, V lost 4 bases, and 10 bases had no gene match. The CDR3: CASSLSAPGQGASGANVLTF. As DNA, the CDR3 is TGTGCCAGCTCACTGTCCGCCCCGGGACAGGGGGCCTCTGGGGCCAACGTCCTGACTTTC. The entire variable domain, with the rest obtained from reference TRBV18 and TRBJ2-6, is as follows: NAGVMQNPRHLVRRRGQEARLRCSPMKGHSHVYWYRQLPEEGLKFMVYLQKENIIDESGMPKERFSAEFPKEGPSILRIQQVVRGDSAAYFCASSLSAPGQGASGANVLTFGAGSRLTVL.

In this sample, this clone turned up once. J is TRBJ2-7 and V is TRBV5-8, with D tentatively TRBD1 (5 bases). Germline CDR1 and CDR2: SGHTS and YDEGEE. Trimming cost V 7 bases and J 1 base, with 15 bases left between them. CDR3 length: 14 residues. The CDR3 loop is CASRPRPGSYEQYF. CDR3 nucleotides: TGTGCCAGCCGCCCCAGACCAGGGTCCTACGAGCAGTACTTC. Full variable domain (rest looked up from reference TRBV5-8 and TRBJ2-7): EAGVTQSPTHLIKTRGQQATLRCSPISGHTSVYWYQQALGLGLQFLLWYDEGEERNRGNFPPRFSGRQFPNYSSELNVNALELEDSALYLCASRPRPGSYEQYFGPGTRLTVT.

The V gene is TRBV7-3, the J gene TRBJ1-2, with 7 bases lining up with TRBD1. V was pared by 5 bases and J by 2 bases, with 5 bases of the junction left unmatched. The CDR3 has 14 residues. Germline CDR1 and CDR2: SGHTA and FQGTGA. CDR3 region: CASSPGTVNYGYTF. As DNA, the CDR3 is TGTGCCAGCAGCCCCGGGACAGTAAACTATGGCTACACCTTC.

This clone has more than one count but fewer than ten. The rearrangement joins TRBV4-3 to TRBJ2-7, with D possibly TRBD2 on 5 matching bases. V lost 0 bases to trimming and J lost 0 bases, with 9 bases between them. The CDR3 totals 15 residues. CDR1 and CDR2 (germline): LGHNA, YSLEER. The CDR3 nucleotides read TGCGCCAGCAGCCAAGATCGGGCGGGCTCCTACGAGCAGTACTTC. Protein sequence: CASSQDRAGSYEQYF.

The CDR3 coding sequence is TGTGCCAGCAGCAAAGGGACTAGCGCCAACAATGAGCAGTTCTTC. Encoded protein: CASSKGTSANNEQFF. V gene TRBV5-4 combines with J gene TRBJ2-1; 10 nucleotides align to TRBD2. Germline lookup yields CDR1 SGHNT and CDR2 YYREEE (reference sequence). This CDR3 is 15 amino acids long. The ends lost 4 bases at V and 5 bases at J; junction bases unmatched: 6.

The V and J genes are TRBV7-9 and TRBJ1-4, with TRBD1 as a possible D gene (5 bases). Germline values: CDR1 SEHNR, CDR2 FQNEAQ (reference sequence). The ends were cut back, 2 bases at V and 0 bases at J, with 7 bases in the middle. The CDR3 has 15 amino acids. CDR3 residues: CASSLRQPTNEKLFF. The DNA for the CDR3 is TGTGCCAGCAGCTTAAGACAGCCAACTAATGAAAAACTGTTTTTT.

This clone has just a few counts. The rearrangement joins TRBV2 to TRBJ1-5; 9 bases agree with TRBD1. Germline CDR1 and CDR2: SNHLY and FYNNEI. The CDR3 spans 14 residues. Trimming cost V 6 bases and J 6 bases; bases outside gene matches: 6. The CDR3 nucleotides are TGTGCCAGCAGGGGACAGGGAGATCGTCAGCCCCAGCATTTT. Its protein product is CASRGQGDRQPQHF.

The sample holds one count of this clone. The V and J genes are TRBV6-1 and TRBJ1-1; D gene unclear. The V gene lost 3 bases and the J gene lost 9 bases, with 8 bases spanning the gap. Germline lookup yields CDR1 MNHNS and CDR2 SASEGT. This CDR3 contains 11 residues. The CDR3 coding sequence is TGTGCCAGCAGTGAGGCCCGTCAAGCTTTCTTT. Encoded protein: CASSEARQAFF.

This chain joins TRBV7-9 and TRBJ2-2, with 7 bases identical to TRBD1. With 5 bases clipped from V and 3 bases from J, the junction kept 6 bases outside the gene matches. There are 15 residues in the CDR3. The germline V gene encodes CDR1 SEHNR and CDR2 FQNEAQ (reference sequence). CDR3 in DNA: TGTGCCAGCAGCCGGGACAGCTATCACACCGGGGAGCTGTTTTTT. Residues: CASSRDSYHTGELFF.

This chain connects TRBV5-4 to TRBJ1-1, with a tentative D call TRBD1 (5 bases). The CDR3 totals 13 residues. V lost 5 bases and J 1 base, leaving 9 bases between the germline ends. Germline V lookup: CDR1 SGHNT, CDR2 YYREEE (reference sequence). CDR3 region: CASSVTGNTEAFF. CDR3 nucleotides: TGTGCCAGCAGTGTTACAGGGAACACTGAAGCTTTCTTT.

The rearrangement uses TRBV27 and TRBJ2-2; TRBD1 matches 12 bases. The germline CDR1 and CDR2 sequences are MNHEY and SMNVEV (reference sequence). Losses at the gene ends were 7 bases for V and 9 bases for J; bases not matched to a gene: 9. The CDR3 runs to 15 residues. The chain's CDR3 is CASIPTGQGARELFF. The CDR3 bases are TGTGCCAGCATCCCGACGGGACAGGGGGCCAGGGAGCTGTTTTTT.